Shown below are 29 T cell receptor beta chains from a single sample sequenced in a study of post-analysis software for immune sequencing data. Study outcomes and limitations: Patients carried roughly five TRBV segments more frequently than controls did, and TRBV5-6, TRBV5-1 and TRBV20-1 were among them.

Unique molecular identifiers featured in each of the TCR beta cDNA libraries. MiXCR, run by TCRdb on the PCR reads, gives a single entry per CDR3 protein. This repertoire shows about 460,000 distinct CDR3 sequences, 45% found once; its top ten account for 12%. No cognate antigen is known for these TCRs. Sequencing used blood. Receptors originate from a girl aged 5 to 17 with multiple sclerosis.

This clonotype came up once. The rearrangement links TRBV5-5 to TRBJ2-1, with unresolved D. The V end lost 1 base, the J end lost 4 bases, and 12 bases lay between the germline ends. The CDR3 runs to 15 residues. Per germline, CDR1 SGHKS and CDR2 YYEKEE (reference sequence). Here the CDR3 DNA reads TGTGCCAGCAGCTTGTTTGCAGAAACATACAATGAGCAGTTCTTC. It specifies CASSLFAETYNEQFF.

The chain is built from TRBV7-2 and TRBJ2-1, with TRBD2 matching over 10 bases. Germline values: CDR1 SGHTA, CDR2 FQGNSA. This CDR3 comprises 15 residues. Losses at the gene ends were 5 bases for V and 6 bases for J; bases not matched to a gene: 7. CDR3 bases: TGTGCCAGCAGCCTTGGGACTAGCGTTGGCAATGAGCAGTTCTTC. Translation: CASSLGTSVGNEQFF.

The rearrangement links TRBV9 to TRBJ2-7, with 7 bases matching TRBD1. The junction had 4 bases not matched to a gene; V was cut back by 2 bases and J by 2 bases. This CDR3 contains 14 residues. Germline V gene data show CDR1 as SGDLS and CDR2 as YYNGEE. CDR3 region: CASSVRQGPYEQYF. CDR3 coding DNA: TGTGCCAGCAGCGTGAGACAGGGACCCTACGAGCAGTACTTC.

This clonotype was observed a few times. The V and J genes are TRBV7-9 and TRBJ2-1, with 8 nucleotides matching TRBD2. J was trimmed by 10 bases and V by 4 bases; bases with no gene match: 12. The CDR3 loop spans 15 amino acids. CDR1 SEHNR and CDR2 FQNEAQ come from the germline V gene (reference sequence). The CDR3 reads CASSSDSGTIGEQFF. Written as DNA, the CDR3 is TGTGCCAGCAGCTCAGATAGCGGGACCATAGGCGAGCAGTTCTTC.

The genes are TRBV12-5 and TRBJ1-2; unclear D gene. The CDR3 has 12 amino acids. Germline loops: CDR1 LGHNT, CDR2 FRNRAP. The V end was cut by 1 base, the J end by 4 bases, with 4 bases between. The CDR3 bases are TGTGCTAGTGGTTTGGATTCCTATGGCTACACCTTC. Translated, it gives CASGLDSYGYTF.

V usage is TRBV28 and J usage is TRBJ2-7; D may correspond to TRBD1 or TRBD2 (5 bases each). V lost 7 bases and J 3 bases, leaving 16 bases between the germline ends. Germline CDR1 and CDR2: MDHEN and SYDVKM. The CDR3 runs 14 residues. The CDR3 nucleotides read TGTGCCAGCATGGGGGTCTTGGACTTCTACGAGCAGTACTTC. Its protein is CASMGVLDFYEQYF.

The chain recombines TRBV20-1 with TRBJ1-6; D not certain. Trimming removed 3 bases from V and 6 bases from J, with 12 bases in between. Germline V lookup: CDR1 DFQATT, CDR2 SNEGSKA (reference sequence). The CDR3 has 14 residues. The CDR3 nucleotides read TGCAGTGCTAGGAGGCAGCCACTTAATTCACCCCTCCACTTT. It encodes CSARRQPLNSPLHF.

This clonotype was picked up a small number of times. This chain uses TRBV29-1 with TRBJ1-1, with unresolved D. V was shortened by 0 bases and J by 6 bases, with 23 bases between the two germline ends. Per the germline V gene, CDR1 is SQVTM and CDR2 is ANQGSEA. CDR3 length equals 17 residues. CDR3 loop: CSVEDRSSRLITAEAFF. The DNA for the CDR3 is TGCAGCGTTGAAGATCGGAGTTCCAGACTGATCACCGCTGAAGCTTTCTTT.

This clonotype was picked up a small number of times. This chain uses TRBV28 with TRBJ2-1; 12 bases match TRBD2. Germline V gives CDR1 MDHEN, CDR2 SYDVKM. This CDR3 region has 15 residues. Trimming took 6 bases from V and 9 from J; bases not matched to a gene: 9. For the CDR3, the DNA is TGTGCCAGCAGGCAGACTAGCGGGAGTTCTACTGAGCAGTTCTTC. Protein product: CASRQTSGSSTEQFF. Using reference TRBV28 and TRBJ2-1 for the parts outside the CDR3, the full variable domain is DVKVTQSSRYLVKRTGEKVFLECVQDMDHENMFWYRQDPGLGLRLIYFSYDVKMKEKGDIPEGYSVSREKKERFSLILESASTNQTSMYLCASRQTSGSSTEQFFGPGTRLTVL.

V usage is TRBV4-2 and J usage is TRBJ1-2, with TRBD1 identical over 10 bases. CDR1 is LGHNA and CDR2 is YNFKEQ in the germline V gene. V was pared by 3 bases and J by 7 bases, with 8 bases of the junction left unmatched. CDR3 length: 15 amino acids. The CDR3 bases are TGTGCCAGCAGCCAGCCCGACAGGGGGCGAAGTGGCTACACCTTC. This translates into CASSQPDRGRSGYTF.

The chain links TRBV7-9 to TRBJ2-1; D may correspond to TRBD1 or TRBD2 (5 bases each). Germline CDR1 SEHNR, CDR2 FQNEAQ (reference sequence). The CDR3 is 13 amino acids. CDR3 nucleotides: TGTGCTTATCGACAGAGGGCGAGGAATGAGCAGTTCTTC. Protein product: CAYRQRARNEQFF.

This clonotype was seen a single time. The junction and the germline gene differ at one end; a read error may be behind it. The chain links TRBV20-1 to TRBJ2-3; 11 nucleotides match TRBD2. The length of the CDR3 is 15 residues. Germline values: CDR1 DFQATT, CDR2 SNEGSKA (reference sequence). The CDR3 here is CSGPGTSGRTDAQYF. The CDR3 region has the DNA TGCAGTGGTCCCGGGACTAGCGGACGCACAGATGCGCAGTATTTT.

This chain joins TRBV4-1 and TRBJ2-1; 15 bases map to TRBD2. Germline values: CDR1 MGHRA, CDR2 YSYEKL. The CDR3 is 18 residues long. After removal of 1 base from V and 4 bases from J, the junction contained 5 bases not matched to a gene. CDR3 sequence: CASSQGTSGRAGYNEQFF. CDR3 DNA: TGCGCCAGCAGCCAAGGGACTAGCGGGAGGGCAGGGTACAATGAGCAGTTCTTC.

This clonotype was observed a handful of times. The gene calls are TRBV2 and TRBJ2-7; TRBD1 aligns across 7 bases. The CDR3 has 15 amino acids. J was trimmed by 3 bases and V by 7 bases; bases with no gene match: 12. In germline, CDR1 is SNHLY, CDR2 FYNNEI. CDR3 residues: CASKSNRDRNYEQYF. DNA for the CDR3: TGTGCCAGCAAATCCAACCGGGACAGAAACTACGAGCAGTACTTC.

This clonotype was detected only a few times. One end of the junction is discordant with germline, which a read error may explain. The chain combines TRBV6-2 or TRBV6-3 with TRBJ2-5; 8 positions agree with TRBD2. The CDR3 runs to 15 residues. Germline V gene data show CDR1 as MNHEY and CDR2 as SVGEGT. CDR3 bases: TGTGCCAGCAGTTACCCGGGACTAGTGGGAGAGACCCTGTACTTC. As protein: CASSYPGLVGETLYF.

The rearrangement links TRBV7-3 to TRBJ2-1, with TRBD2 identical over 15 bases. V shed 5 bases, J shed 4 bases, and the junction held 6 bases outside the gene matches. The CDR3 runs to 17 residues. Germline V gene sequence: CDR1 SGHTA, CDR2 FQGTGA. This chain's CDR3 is CASSPGLAGGRYNEQFF. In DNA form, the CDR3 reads TGTGCCAGCAGCCCCGGACTAGCGGGGGGGCGGTACAATGAGCAGTTCTTC.

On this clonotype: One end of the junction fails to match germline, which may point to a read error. The CDR3 loop reads CAGSTGTGRDTQYF. The DNA for the CDR3 is TGTGCCGGCAGCACCGGGACAGGGAGGGATACGCAGTATTTT. The V call is TRBV5-5, the J call TRBJ2-3; 9 bases fit TRBD1. The germline gives CDR1 SGHKS, CDR2 YYEKEE (reference sequence). The CDR3 is 14 residues long.

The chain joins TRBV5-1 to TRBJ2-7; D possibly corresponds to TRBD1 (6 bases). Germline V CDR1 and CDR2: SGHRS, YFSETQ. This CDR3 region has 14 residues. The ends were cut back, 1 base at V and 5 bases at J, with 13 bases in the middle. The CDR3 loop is CASSLLSGVDEQYF. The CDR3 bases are TGCGCCAGCAGCTTGCTATCAGGGGTCGACGAGCAGTACTTC.

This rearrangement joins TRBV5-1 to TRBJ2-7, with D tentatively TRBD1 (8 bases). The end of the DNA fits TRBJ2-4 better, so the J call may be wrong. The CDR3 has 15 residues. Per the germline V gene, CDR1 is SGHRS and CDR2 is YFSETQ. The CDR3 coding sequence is TGCGCCAGCAGCTTGGACAGGGGGGGCAAAAACATTCAGTACTTC. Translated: CASSLDRGGKNIQYF.

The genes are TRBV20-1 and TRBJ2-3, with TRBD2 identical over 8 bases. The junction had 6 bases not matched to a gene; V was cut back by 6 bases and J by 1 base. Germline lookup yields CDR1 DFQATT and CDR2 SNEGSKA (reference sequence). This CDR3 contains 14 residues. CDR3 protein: CSAKRGGGTDTQYF. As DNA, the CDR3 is TGCAGTGCCAAACGGGGGGGAGGCACAGATACGCAGTATTTT.

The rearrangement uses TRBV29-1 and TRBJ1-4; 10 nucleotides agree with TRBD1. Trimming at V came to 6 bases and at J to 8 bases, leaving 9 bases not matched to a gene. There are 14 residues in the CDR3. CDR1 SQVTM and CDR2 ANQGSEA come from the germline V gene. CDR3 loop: CSVGDRGRGEKLFF. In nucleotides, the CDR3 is TGCAGCGTGGGGGACAGGGGAAGGGGGGAAAAACTGTTTTTT.

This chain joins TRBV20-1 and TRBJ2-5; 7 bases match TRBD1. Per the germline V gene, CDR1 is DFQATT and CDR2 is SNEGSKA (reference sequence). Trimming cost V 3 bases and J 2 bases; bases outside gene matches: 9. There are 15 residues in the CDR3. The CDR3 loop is CSASHPRDRQETQYF. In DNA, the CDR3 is TGCAGTGCTAGTCATCCCCGGGACAGACAAGAGACCCAGTACTTC.

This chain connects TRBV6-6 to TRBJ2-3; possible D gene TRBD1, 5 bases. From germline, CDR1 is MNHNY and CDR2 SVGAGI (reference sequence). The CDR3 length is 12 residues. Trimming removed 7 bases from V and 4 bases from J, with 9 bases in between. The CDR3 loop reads CASTGSADTQYF. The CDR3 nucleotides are TGTGCCAGCACAGGGTCTGCAGATACGCAGTATTTT.

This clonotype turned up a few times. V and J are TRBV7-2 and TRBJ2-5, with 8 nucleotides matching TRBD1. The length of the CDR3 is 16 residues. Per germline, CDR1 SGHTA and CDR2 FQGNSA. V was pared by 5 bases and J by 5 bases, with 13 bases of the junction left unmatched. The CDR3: CASSRKTQGVWETQYF. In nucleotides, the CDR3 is TGTGCCAGCAGCCGAAAGACACAGGGGGTATGGGAGACCCAGTACTTC.

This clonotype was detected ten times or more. Here the CDR3 reads CASSPGLGEQFF. In DNA, the CDR3 is TGTGCCAGCAGTCCTGGATTAGGAGAGCAGTTCTTC. The chain joins TRBV12-3 or TRBV12-4 to TRBJ2-1, with D hard to call. The CDR3 contains 12 residues. Deletions cut 5 bases from V and 10 bases from J, with 12 bases between.

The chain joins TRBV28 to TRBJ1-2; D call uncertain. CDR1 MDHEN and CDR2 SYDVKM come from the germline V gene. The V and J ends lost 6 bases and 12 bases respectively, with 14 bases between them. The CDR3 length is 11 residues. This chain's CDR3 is CASREGEKNTF. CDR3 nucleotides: TGTGCCAGCAGAGAAGGAGAAAAGAACACCTTC.

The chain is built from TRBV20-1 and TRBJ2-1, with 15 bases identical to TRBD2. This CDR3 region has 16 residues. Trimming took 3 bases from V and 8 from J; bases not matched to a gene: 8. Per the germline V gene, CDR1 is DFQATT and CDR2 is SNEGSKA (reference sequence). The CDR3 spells CSARGGTSGRSDEQFF. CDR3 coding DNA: TGCAGTGCTAGGGGCGGGACTAGCGGGAGGTCAGATGAGCAGTTCTTC.

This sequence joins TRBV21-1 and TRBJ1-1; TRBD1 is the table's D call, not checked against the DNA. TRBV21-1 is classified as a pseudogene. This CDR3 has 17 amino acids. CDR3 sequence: CASSSRDREALNTEAFF. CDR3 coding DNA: TGTGCCAGCAGCTCCCGGGACAGGGAGGCGTTGAACACTGAAGCTTTCTTT.

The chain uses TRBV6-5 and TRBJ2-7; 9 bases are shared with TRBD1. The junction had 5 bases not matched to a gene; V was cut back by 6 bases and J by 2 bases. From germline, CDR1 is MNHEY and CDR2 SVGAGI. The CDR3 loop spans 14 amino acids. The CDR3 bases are TGTGCCAGCAGGACAGGGGGTCGGACCTACGAGCAGTACTTC. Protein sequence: CASRTGGRTYEQYF.